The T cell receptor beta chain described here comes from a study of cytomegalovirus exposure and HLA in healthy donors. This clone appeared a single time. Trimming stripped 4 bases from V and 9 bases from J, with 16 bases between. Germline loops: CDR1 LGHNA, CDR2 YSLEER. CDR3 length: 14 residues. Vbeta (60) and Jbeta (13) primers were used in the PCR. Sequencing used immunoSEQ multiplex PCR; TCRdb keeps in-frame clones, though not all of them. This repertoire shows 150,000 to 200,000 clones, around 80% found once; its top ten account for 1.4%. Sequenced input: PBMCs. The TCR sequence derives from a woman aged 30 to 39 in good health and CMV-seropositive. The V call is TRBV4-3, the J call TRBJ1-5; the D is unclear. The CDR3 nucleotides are TGCGCCAGCAGCCCCATCCTTAATTGGAGGCCCCAGCATTTT. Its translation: CASSPILNWRPQHF.